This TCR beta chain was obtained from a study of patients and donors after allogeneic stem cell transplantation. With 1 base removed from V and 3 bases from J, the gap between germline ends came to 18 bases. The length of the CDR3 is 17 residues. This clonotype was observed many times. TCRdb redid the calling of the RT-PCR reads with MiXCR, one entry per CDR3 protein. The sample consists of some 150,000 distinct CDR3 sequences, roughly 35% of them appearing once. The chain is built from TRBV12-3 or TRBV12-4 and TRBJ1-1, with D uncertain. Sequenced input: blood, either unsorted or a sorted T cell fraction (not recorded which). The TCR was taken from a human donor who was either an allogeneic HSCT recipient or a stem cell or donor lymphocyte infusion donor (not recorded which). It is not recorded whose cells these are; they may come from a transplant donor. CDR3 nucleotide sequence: TGTGCCAGCAGTTTAGGGCTCGGCCATTTCGGGGACACTGAAGCTTTCTTT. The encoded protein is CASSLGLGHFGDTEAFF.